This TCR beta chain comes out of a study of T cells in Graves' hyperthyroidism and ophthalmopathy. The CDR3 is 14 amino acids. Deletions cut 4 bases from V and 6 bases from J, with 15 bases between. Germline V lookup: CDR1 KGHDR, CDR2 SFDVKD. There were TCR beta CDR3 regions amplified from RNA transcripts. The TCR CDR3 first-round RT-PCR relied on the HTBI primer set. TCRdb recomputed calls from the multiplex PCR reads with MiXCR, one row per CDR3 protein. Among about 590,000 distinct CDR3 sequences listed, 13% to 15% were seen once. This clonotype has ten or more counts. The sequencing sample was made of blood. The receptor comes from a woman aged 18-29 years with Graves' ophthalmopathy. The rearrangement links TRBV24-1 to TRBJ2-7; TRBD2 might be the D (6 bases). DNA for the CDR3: TGTGCCACCAGTGAGGCGGGATCCGCCTTCGAGCAGTACTTC. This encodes CATSEAGSAFEQYF.